This note documents a single T cell receptor (beta chain) sequence. This sample is drawn from a study of cytomegalovirus exposure and HLA in healthy donors. The PCR employed 60 Vbeta primers together with 13 Jbeta primers. Method: immunoSEQ multiplex PCR; TCRdb's copy keeps in-frame clones and lacks some. The table has 90,000 to 120,000 clones, roughly 82% seen once; the top ten hold less than 1.5%. The CDR3 spans 15 residues. Germline V CDR1 and CDR2: MDHEN, SYDVKM. V dropped 6 bases and J dropped 1 base, with 13 bases sitting between them. Sequencing input: PBMCs. This TCR came from a woman aged 18-29 years in good health and CMV-seronegative. This sequence joins TRBV28 and TRBJ2-1; weak D call: TRBD2 (6 bases). Written as DNA, the CDR3 is TGTGCCAGCAGGGGGGGACTTGATTCCTACAATGAGCAGTTCTTC. It specifies CASRGGLDSYNEQFF.